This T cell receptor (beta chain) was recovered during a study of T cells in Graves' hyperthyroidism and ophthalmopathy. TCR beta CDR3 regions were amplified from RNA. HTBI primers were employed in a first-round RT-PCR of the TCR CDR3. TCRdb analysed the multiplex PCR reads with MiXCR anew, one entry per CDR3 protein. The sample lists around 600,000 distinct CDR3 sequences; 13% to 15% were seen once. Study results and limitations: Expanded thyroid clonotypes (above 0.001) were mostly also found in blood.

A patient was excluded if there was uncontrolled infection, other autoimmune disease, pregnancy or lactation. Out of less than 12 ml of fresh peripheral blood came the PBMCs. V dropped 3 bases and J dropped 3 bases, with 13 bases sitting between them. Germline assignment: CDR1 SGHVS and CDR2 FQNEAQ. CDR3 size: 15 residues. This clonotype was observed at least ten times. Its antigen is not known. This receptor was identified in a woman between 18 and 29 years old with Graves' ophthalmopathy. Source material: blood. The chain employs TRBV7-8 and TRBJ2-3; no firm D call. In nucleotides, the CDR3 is TGTGCCAGCAGCTTGATGCGGTTATTAACAGATACGCAGTATTTT. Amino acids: CASSLMRLLTDTQYF.